This record looks at one T cell receptor beta chain sequence and its context. Sequenced by immunoSEQ multiplex PCR; TCRdb stores in-frame clones only, minus some. Of approximately 44,000 clones listed, about 82% are singletons. Single viable CD3+CD4+CD8-CD45RO+ cells were sorted as the memory CD4+ T cells. This specimen comes from a study of memory CD4+ T cells and cytomegalovirus serostatus. Trimming took 5 bases from V and 4 from J, leaving 14 bases between them. Germline V CDR1 and CDR2: LNHNV, YYDKDF (reference sequence). The CDR3 is made up of 14 amino acids. The TCR sequence derives from an adult in good health and CMV-seronegative. Sequenced input: memory CD4+ T cells from blood. The chain joins TRBV15 to TRBJ1-2; D might be TRBD1 (6 bases). CDR3 in amino acids: CATSSLRTAYGYTF. The CDR3 DNA sequence: TGTGCCACCAGCTCCCTTCGGACAGCCTATGGCTACACCTTC.